Listed below are T cell receptor beta chains from one sample, sequenced in a study of glioma-infiltrating T cells. TCRdb reprocessed the multiplex PCR reads with MiXCR, giving one entry per CDR3 protein. The sample includes 110,000 or so distinct CDR3 sequences, approximately 26% of them seen just once. Sequenced: glioma tissue, nonneoplastic brain tissue, or PBMCs (not recorded which). All receptors come from a human donor with low-grade glioma or glioblastoma, undergoing nonglioma brain surgery, or in good health (not recorded which). Each CDR3 is given with its conserved first and last residue. Fields, in order: D gene, V gene, J gene, clone size, CDR3 protein, CDR3 DNA. A D gene is named only where the DNA matches it firmly. Some rows have no size entry. The others give once, few or many, or a class for an expanded clone.

NA	TRBV7-9	TRBJ1-1	NA	CASSLGGQPEAFF	TGTGCCAGCAGCTTAGGAGGACAACCTGAAGCTTTCTTT
NA	TRBV12-3/TRBV12-4	TRBJ2-3	many	CASTFGLDTQYF	TGTGCCAGCACCTTCGGGTTAGATACGCAGTATTTT
NA	TRBV6-2/TRBV6-3	TRBJ2-2	many	CASTMTSGELFF	TGTGCCAGCACCATGACATCCGGGGAGCTGTTTTTT
NA	TRBV11-1	TRBJ1-1	once	CASSSFPGGTEAFF	TGTGCCAGCAGCTCCTTTCCCGGGGGCACTGAAGCTTTCTTT
TRBD2	TRBV6-5	TRBJ2-7	NA	CASGSAGLAVSSYEQYF	TGTGCCAGCGGTTCGGCCGGGCTAGCGGTGAGCTCCTACGAGCAGTACTTC
NA	TRBV29-1	TRBJ2-1	NA	CSAKEVVGNEQFF	TGCAGCGCCAAGGAGGTAGTCGGCAATGAGCAGTTCTTC
TRBD2	TRBV6-2/TRBV6-3	TRBJ2-1	NA	CASSPLAGGAPNEQFF	TGTGCCAGCAGCCCCCTAGCGGGGGGGGCCCCGAATGAGCAGTTCTTC
TRBD2	TRBV4-2	TRBJ2-1	many	CASSKRLAGDIYNEQFF	TGTGCCAGCAGCAAAAGACTAGCGGGAGACATCTACAATGAGCAGTTCTTC
TRBD1	TRBV5-4	TRBJ2-5	NA	CASSLGQGAGLETQYF	TGTGCCAGCAGCTTGGGACAGGGGGCCGGACTAGAGACCCAGTACTTC
TRBD2	TRBV6-1	TRBJ2-1	many	CASSDLTSGNEQFF	TGTGCCAGCAGTGACCTGACTAGCGGGAATGAGCAGTTCTTC
NA	TRBV7-2	TRBJ1-5	many	CASSSTGYWWQPQHF	TGTGCCAGCAGCTCGACAGGATACTGGTGGCAGCCCCAGCATTTT
NA	TRBV6-2/TRBV6-3	TRBJ2-1	many	CASTHGFTPNNEQFF	TGTGCCAGCACCCACGGGTTCACCCCAAACAATGAGCAGTTCTTC
NA	TRBV5-1	TRBJ2-5	many	CASSLAGIIQETQYF	TGCGCCAGCAGCTTGGCGGGGATCATCCAAGAGACCCAGTACTTC
NA	TRBV2	TRBJ1-1	many	CASSELTNTEAFF	TGTGCCAGCAGTGAATTGACCAACACTGAAGCTTTCTTT
TRBD2	TRBV19	TRBJ2-3	NA	CASSTRGRGGTDTQYF	TGTGCCAGTAGTACCCGGGGGCGGGGGGGCACAGATACGCAGTATTTT
NA	TRBV29-1	TRBJ2-3	many	CSVREAGDTQYF	TGCAGCGTTAGGGAGGCAGGGGATACGCAGTATTTT
NA	TRBV7-2	TRBJ2-1	many	CASSPEGGEFF	TGTGCCAGCAGTCCTGAGGGCGGGGAGTTCTTC
NA	TRBV19	TRBJ2-1	NA	CASGVTRVANEQFF	TGTGCCAGTGGTGTTACACGGGTAGCAAATGAGCAGTTCTTC
NA	TRBV6-2/TRBV6-3	TRBJ2-1	many	CASSYWGSSSYNEQFF	TGTGCCAGCAGTTACTGGGGGTCGAGCTCCTACAATGAGCAGTTCTTC
NA	TRBV7-2	TRBJ2-7	many	CASSFAFAPGPQYF	TGTGCCAGCAGTTTCGCCTTCGCTCCGGGGCCCCAGTACTTC
TRBD2	TRBV6-2/TRBV6-3	TRBJ2-7	many	CASSLGLAGYEQYF	TGTGCCAGCAGTTTAGGGCTAGCGGGGTACGAGCAGTACTTC
NA	TRBV20-1	TRBJ1-6	many	CSARVNGRDITSPLHF	TGCAGTGCTAGAGTCAACGGGAGGGACATTACTTCACCCCTCCACTTT
NA	TRBV6-1	TRBJ1-3	many	CASSDGVATGNTIYF	TGTGCCAGCAGCGACGGCGTGGCTACGGGAAACACCATATATTTT
TRBD1	TRBV19	TRBJ1-2	many	CASRRQGADYGYTF	TGTGCCAGTAGACGACAGGGAGCGGACTATGGCTACACCTTC
TRBD2	TRBV6-5	TRBJ2-7	many	CASSYSSGGPNEQYF	TGTGCCAGCAGTTACTCGAGCGGGGGGCCCAACGAGCAGTACTTC
NA	TRBV25-1	TRBJ1-4	many	CASSEWEARKLFF	TGTGCCAGCAGTGAATGGGAGGCAAGAAAACTGTTTTTT
NA	TRBV7-2	TRBJ2-3	many	CASSLAGFTDTQYF	TGTGCCAGCAGCTTAGCTGGGTTCACAGATACGCAGTATTTT
TRBD1	TRBV7-2	TRBJ2-7	many	CASSQQQGASYEQYF	TGTGCCAGCAGCCAACAACAGGGGGCAAGCTACGAGCAGTACTTC
NA	TRBV6-2/TRBV6-3	TRBJ1-3	many	CASRRPGSSGNTIYF	TGTGCCAGCAGGCGACCAGGATCCTCTGGAAACACCATATATTTT
TRBD1	TRBV28	TRBJ1-1	many	CASSPTGPTEAFF	TGTGCCAGCAGCCCGACAGGGCCCACTGAAGCTTTCTTT
NA	TRBV30	TRBJ2-5	NA	CAGSRGGSQETQYF	TGTGCCGGGTCTAGAGGAGGCTCCCAAGAGACCCAGTACTTC